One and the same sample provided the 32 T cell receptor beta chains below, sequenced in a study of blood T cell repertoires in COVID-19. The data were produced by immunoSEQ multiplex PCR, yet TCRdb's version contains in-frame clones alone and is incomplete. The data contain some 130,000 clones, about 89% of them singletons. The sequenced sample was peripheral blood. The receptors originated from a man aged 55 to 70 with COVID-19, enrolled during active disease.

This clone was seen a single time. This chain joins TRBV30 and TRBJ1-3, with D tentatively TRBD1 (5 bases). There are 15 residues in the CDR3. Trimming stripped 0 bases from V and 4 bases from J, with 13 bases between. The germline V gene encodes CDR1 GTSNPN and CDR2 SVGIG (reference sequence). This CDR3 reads CAWSVRVGLGNTIYF. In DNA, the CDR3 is TGTGCCTGGAGTGTAAGGGTGGGGCTCGGAAACACCATATATTTT.

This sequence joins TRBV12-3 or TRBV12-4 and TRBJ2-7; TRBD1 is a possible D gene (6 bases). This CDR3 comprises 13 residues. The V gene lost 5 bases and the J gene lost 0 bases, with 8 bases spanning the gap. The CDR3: CASSRDTSYEQYF. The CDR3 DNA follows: TGTGCCAGCAGTCGGGACACCTCCTACGAGCAGTACTTC.

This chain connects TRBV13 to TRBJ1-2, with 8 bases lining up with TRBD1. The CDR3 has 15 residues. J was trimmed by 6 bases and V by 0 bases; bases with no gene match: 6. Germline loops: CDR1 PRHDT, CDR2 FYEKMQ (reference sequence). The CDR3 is CASSLGLRRGHGYTF. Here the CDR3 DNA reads TGTGCCAGCAGCTTAGGCCTTCGCAGGGGGCATGGCTACACCTTC.

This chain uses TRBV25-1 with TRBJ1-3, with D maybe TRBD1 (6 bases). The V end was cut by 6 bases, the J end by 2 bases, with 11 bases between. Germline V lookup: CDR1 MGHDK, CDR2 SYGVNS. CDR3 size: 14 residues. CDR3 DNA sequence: TGTGCCAGCAGCCCGGGACATGCTGGAAACACCATATATTTT. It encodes CASSPGHAGNTIYF.

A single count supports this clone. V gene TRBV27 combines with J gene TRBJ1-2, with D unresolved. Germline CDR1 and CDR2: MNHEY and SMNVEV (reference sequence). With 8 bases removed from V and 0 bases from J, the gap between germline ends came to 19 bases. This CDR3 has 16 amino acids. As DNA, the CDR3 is TGTGCCAGCGCTAGCATGCGGGAGTCAGCTAACTATGGCTACACCTTC. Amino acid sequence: CASASMRESANYGYTF.

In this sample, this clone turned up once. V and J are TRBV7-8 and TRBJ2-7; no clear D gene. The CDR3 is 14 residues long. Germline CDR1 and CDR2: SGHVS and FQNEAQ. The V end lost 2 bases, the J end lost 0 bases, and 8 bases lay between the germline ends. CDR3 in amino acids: CASSLMRSSYEQYF. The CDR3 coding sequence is TGTGCCAGCAGCTTAATGAGGAGCTCCTACGAGCAGTACTTC.

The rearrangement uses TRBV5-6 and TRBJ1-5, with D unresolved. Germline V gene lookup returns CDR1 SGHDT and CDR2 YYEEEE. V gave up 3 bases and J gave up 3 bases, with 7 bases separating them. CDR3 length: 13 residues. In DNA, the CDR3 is TGTGCCAGCAGCTACTCTCCCAATCAGCCCCAGCATTTT. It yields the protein CASSYSPNQPQHF.

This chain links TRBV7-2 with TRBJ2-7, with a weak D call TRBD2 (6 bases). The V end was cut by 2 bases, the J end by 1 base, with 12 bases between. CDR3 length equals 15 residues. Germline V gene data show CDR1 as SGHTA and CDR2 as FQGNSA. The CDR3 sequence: CASSLYGGRSYEQYF. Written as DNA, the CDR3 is TGTGCCAGCAGCTTATATGGGGGGAGATCCTACGAGCAGTACTTC. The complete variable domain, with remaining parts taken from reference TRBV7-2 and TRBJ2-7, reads GAGVSQSPSNKVTEKGKDVELRCDPISGHTALYWYRQSLGQGLEFLIYFQGNSAPDKSGLPSDRFSAERTGGSVSTLTIQRTQQEDSAVYLCASSLYGGRSYEQYFGPGTRLTVT.

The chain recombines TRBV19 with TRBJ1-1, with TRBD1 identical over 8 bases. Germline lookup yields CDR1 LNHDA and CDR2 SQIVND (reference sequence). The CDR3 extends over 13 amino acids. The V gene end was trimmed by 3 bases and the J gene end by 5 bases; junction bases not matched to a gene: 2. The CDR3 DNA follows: TGTGCCAGTAGTATTTACAGGGGGACTGAAGCTTTCTTT. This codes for CASSIYRGTEAFF. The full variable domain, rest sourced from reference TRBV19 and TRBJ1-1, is DGGITQSPKYLFRKEGQNVTLSCEQNLNHDAMYWYRQDPGQGLRLIYYSQIVNDFQKGDIAEGYSVSREKKESFPLTVTSAQKNPTAFYLCASSIYRGTEAFFGQGTRLTVV.

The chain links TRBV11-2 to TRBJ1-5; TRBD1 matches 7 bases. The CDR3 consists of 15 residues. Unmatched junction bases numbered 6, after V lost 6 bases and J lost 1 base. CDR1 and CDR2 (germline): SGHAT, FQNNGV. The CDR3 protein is CASSSDRRSNQPQHF. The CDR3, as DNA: TGTGCCAGCAGTTCGGACAGGAGAAGCAATCAGCCCCAGCATTTT.

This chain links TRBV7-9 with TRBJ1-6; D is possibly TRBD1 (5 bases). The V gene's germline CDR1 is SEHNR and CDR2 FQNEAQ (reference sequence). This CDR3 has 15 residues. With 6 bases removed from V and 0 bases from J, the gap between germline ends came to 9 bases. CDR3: CASSLTASYNSPLHF. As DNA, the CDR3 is TGTGCCAGCAGTTTGACAGCCTCCTATAATTCACCCCTCCACTTT.

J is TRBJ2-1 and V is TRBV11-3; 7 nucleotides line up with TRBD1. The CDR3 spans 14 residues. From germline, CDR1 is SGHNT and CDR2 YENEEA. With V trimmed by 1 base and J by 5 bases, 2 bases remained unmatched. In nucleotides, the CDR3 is TGTGCCAGCAGCTTAGTTGGGACAGACAATGAGCAGTTCTTC. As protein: CASSLVGTDNEQFF.

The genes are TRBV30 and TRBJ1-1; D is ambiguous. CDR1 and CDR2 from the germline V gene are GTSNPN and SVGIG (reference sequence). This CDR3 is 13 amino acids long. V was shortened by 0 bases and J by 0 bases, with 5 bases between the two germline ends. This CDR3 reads CAWSVAVNTEAFF. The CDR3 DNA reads TGTGCCTGGAGTGTGGCGGTGAACACTGAAGCTTTCTTT.

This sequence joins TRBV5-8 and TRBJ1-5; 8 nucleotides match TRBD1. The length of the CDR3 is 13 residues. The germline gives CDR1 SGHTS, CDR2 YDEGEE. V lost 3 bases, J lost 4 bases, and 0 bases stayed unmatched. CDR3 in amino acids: CASSWTGNQPQHF. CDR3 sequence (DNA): TGTGCCAGCAGCTGGACAGGGAATCAGCCCCAGCATTTT.

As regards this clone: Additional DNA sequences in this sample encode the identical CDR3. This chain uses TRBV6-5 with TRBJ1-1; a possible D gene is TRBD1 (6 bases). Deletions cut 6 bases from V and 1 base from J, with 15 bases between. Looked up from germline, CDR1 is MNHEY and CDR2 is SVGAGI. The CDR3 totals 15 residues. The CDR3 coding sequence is TGTGCCAGCAGCCCCCGAGGGGGGGGGAACACTGAAGCTTTCTTT. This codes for CASSPRGGGNTEAFF.

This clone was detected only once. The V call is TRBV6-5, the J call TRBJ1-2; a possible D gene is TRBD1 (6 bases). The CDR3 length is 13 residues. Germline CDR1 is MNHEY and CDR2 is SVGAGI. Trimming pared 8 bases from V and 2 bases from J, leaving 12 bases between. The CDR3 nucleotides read TGTGCCAGCTCGTACAGGGCCAACTATGGCTACACCTTC. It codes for CASSYRANYGYTF.

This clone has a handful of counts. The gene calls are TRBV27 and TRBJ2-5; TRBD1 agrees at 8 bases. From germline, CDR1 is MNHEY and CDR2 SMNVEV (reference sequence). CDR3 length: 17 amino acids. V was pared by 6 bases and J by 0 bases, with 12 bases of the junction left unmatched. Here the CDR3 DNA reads TGTGCCAGCAGCCCGGACAGGGAGAAGCATTACCAAGAGACCCAGTACTTC. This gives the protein CASSPDREKHYQETQYF.

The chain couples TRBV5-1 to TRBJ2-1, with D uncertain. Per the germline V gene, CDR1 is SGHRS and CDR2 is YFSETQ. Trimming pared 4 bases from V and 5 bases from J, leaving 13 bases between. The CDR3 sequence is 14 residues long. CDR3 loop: CASSLGGSHNEQFF. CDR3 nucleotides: TGCGCCAGCAGCCTGGGCGGCAGCCACAATGAGCAGTTCTTC.

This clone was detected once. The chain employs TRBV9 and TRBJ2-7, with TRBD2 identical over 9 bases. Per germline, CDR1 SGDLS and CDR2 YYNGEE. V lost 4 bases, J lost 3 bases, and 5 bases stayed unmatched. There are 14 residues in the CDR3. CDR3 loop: CASSSSGVSYEQYF. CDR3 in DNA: TGTGCCAGCAGCTCTAGCGGGGTGAGCTACGAGCAGTACTTC.

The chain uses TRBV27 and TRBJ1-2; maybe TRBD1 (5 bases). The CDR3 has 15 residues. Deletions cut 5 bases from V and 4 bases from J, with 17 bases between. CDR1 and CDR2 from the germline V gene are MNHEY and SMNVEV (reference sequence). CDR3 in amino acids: CASSQGGGVLYGYTF. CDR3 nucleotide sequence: TGTGCCAGCAGTCAGGGAGGAGGGGTCCTCTATGGCTACACCTTC.

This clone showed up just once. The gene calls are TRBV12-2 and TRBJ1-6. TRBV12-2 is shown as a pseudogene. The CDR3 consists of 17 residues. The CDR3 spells CASRLSVTTGIGSPLHF. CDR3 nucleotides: TGTGCAAGTCGCTTATCGGTAACGACGGGAATTGGTTCACCCCTCCACTTT.

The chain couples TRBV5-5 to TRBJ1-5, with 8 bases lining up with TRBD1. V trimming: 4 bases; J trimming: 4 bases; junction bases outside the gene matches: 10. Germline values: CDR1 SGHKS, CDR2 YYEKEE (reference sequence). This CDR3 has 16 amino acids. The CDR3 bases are TGTGCCAGCAGCCTGGGGACAGGAGTTACGAATCAGCCCCAGCATTTT. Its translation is CASSLGTGVTNQPQHF.

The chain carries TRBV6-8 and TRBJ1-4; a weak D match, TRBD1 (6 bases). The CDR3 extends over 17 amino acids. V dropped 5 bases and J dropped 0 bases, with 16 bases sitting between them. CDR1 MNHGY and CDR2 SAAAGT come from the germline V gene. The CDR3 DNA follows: TGTGCCAGCAGTCGTACAAGGACAGCCACAACTAATGAAAAACTGTTTTTT. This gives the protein CASSRTRTATTNEKLFF.

CDR3 sequence reads: CASSSDRSHQPQHF. CDR3 nucleotide sequence: TGTGCCAGCAGTTCAGACAGATCCCATCAGCCCCAGCATTTT. The chain links TRBV7-9 to TRBJ1-5, with D tentatively TRBD1 (5 bases). Germline V gene lookup returns CDR1 SEHNR and CDR2 FQNEAQ (reference sequence). There are 14 residues in the CDR3. Deletions cut 6 bases from V and 5 bases from J, with 14 bases between.

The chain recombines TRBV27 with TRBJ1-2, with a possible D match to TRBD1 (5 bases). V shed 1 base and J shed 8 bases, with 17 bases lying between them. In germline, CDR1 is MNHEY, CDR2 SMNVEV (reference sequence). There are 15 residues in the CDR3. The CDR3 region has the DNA TGTGCCAGCAGTTTATGGGGCCAGACATTGCGAGGCTACACCTTC. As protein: CASSLWGQTLRGYTF.

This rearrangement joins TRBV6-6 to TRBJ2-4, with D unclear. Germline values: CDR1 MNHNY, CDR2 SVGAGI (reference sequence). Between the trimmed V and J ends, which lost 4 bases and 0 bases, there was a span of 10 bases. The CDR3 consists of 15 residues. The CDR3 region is CASSLQVLAKNIQYF. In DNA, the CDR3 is TGTGCCAGCAGTTTGCAGGTGTTAGCCAAAAACATTCAGTACTTC.

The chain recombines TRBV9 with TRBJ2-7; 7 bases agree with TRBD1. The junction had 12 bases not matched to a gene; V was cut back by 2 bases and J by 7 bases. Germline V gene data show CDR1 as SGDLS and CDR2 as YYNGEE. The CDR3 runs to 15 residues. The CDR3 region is CASSVRQGPPVEQYF. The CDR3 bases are TGTGCCAGCAGCGTTCGACAGGGACCACCGGTGGAGCAGTACTTC.

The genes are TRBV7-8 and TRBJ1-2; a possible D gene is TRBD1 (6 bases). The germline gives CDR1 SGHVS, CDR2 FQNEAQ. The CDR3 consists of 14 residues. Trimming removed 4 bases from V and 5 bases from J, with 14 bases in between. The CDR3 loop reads CASSYGQRAYGYTF. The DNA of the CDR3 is TGTGCCAGCAGCTACGGACAGAGAGCTTATGGCTACACCTTC.

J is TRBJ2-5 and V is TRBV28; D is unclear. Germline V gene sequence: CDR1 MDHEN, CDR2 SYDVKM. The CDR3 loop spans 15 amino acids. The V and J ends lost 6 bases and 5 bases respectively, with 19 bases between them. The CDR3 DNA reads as TGTGCCAGCAGCCCTGCGTCGGTCCTTCTGGAGACCCAGTACTTC. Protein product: CASSPASVLLETQYF.

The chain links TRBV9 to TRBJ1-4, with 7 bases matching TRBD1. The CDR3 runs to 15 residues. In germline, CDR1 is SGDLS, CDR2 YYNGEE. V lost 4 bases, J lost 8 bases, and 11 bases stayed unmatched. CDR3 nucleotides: TGTGCCAGCAGCCCGGGTTTGACAGGGAACGAAAAACTGTTTTTT. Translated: CASSPGLTGNEKLFF.

CDR3 sequence: CATLSKERRPTNEKLFF. CDR3 DNA: TGTGCCACCCTCTCGAAGGAGAGGAGACCAACTAATGAAAAACTGTTTTTT. The chain couples TRBV27 to TRBJ1-4; D uncertain. Germline V gene data show CDR1 as MNHEY and CDR2 as SMNVEV (reference sequence). This CDR3 has 17 residues. Trimming took off 10 bases at V and 0 bases at J, with 21 bases between the two ends.

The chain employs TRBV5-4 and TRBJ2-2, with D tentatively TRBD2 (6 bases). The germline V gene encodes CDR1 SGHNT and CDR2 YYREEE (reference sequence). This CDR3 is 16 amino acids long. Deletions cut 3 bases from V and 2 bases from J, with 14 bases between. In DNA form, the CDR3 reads TGTGCCAGCAGCTCCCCACGCGGGGCCAACACCGGGGAGCTGTTTTTT. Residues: CASSSPRGANTGELFF.